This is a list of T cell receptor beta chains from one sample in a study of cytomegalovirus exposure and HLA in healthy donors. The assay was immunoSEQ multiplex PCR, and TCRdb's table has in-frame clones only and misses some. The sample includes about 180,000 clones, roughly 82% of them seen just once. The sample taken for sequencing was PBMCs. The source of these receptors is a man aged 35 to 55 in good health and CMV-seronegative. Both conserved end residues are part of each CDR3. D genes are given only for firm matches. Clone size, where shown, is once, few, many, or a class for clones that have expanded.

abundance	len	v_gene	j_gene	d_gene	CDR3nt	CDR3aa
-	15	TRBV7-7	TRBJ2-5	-	TGTGCTAGCAGCCTCGCCCCGGGGGTAGTGGAGACCCAGTACTTC	CASSLAPGVVETQYF
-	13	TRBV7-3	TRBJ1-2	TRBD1	TGTGCCAGCAGCTCCTCACCCGGGACAGCGCGCACCTTC	CASSSSPGTARTF
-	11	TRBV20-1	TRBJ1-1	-	TGCAGTGTAAAGGGGGACACTGAAGCTTTCTTT	CSVKGDTEAFF
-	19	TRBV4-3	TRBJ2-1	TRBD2	TGCGCCAGCAGCCAAGATAATTTAGCGGGAGGGCCCAAATACAATGAGCAGTTCTTC	CASSQDNLAGGPKYNEQFF
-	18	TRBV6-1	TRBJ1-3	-	TGTGCCAGCAGTGAAGGGGATTGGGCAGGGCTGGTTGGAAACACCATATATTTT	CASSEGDWAGLVGNTIYF
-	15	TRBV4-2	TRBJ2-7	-	TGTGCCAGCAGCCAGGCGTCAAGAACTAACTACGAGCAGTACTTC	CASSQASRTNYEQYF
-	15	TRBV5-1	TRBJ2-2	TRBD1	TGCGCCAGCAGCCTAAGGCAGGGGGACACCGGGGAGCTGTTTTTT	CASSLRQGDTGELFF
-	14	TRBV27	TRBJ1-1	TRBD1	TGTGCCAGCAGTTGGGACAGGTTATACACTGAAGCTTTCTTT	CASSWDRLYTEAFF
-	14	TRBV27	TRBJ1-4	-	TGTGCCAGCAGTTTTGCAGGCCTAGCGGAAAAACTGTTTTTT	CASSFAGLAEKLFF
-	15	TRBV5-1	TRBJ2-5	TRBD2	TGCGCCAGCAGCTTAACTAGCGGGTTCATGGAGACCCAGTACTTC	CASSLTSGFMETQYF
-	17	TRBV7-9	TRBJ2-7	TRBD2	TGTGCCAGCAGCTTTACCAGCGGGGGGCTCTACTCCTACGAGCAGTACTTC	CASSFTSGGLYSYEQYF
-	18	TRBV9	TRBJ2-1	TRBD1	TGTGCCAGCAGCTATACGACAGGGGTGAGGGGCTCCTACAATGAGCAGTTCTTC	CASSYTTGVRGSYNEQFF
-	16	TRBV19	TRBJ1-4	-	TGTGCCAGTAGTACTCCTCGAGAGGGAACAGGGGAAAAACTGTTTTTT	CASSTPREGTGEKLFF
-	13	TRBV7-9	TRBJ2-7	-	TGTGCCAGCAGCTTAGCGCCGGTCTACGAGCAGTACTTC	CASSLAPVYEQYF
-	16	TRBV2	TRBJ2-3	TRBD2	TGTGCCAGCAGCCCAGGACTAGCGGGAGGGACAGATACGCAGTATTTT	CASSPGLAGGTDTQYF
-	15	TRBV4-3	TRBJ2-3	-	TGCGCCAGCAGCCAAGATTATGGTCGGAGAGATACGCAGTATTTT	CASSQDYGRRDTQYF
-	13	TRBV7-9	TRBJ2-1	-	TGTGCCAGCAGGCCCGGGACTCCTAATGAGCAGTTCTTC	CASRPGTPNEQFF
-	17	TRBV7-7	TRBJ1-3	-	TGTGCTAGCAGCTTAGACCGAGGACAGATCTCTGGAAACACCATATATTTT	CASSLDRGQISGNTIYF
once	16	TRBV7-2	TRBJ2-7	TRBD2	TGTGCCAGCAGCTTCCCGGGACTAGCGGGGGCCTACGAGCAGTACTTC	CASSFPGLAGAYEQYF
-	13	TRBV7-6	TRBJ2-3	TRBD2	TGTGCCAGTGGAGCGGGATCCACAGATACGCAGTATTTT	CASGAGSTDTQYF
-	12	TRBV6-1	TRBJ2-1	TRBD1	TGTGCCAGCAGTGCTTTACAGGGGGCGCAGTTCTTC	CASSALQGAQFF
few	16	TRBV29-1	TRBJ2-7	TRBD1	TGCAGCGTTGAAGTAGGACAGGGGCAACGACCCTACGAGCAGTACTTC	CSVEVGQGQRPYEQYF
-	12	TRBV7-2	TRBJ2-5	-	TGTGCCAGCAGCTTATTTAAAGAGACCCAGTACTTC	CASSLFKETQYF
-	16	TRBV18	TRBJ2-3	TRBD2	TGTGCTAGCTCACCAACGGGCGGGAGTAGGTCAGATACGCAGTATTTT	CASSPTGGSRSDTQYF
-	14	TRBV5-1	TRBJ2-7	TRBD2	TGCGCCAGCAGGGCCGGGACTAGCGGCTACGAGCAGTACTTC	CASRAGTSGYEQYF
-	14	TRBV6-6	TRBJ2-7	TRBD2	TGTGCCAGCATGGAGCGGGGGGGCCCCTACGAGCAGTACTTC	CASMERGGPYEQYF
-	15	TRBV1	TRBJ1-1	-	TGCACCAGCAGCCATGACCGGGACAGAGGAACTGAAGCTTTCTTT	CTSSHDRDRGTEAFF
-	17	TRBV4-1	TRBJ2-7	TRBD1	TGCGCCAGCAGCCAAGATCTTTTTGACAGGGGGGCCTACGAGCAGTACTTC	CASSQDLFDRGAYEQYF
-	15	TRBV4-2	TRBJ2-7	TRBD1	TGTGCCAGCAGCCAAGTCGGGCAGGGGGCTAGAGAGCAGTACTTC	CASSQVGQGAREQYF
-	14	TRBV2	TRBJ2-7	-	TGTGCCAGCAGGAACGACAGGTGGACCCACGAGCAGTACTTC	CASRNDRWTHEQYF
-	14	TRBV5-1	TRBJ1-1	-	TGCGCCAGCAGCCTGGACGGTCCCAACACTGAAGCTTTCTTT	CASSLDGPNTEAFF
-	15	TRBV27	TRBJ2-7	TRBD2	TGTGCCAGCAGTCAGAGACTAGCTAGTGGGTACGAGCAGTACTTC	CASSQRLASGYEQYF
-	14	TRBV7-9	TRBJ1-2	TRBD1	TGTGCCAGCAGCCGACAGGGGCGAAACTATGGCTACACCTTC	CASSRQGRNYGYTF
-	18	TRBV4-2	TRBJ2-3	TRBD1	TGTGCCAGCAGCCAGAGACCCACCGGGACAGAGAACACAGATACGCAGTATTTT	CASSQRPTGTENTDTQYF
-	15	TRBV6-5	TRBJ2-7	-	TGTGCCAGCAGTTACCGGGGGGCGGGAGCCTACGAGCAGTACTTC	CASSYRGAGAYEQYF
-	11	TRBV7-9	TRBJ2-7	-	TGTGCCAGCAGCTTAATCGGGGAGCAGTACTTC	CASSLIGEQYF
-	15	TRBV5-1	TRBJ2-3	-	TGCGCCAGCGCCACACGCACCTTAACAACAGATACGCAGTATTTT	CASATRTLTTDTQYF
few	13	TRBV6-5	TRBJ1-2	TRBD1	TGTGCCAGCAGGACAGGGGGTAACTATGGCTACACCTTC	CASRTGGNYGYTF
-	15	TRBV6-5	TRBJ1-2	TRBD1	TGTGCCAGCAGGTCCGGGACAGGGGGCTCCTATGGCTACACCTTC	CASRSGTGGSYGYTF
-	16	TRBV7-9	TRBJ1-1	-	TGTGCCAGCAGGCAGAGGACAGCCTCTGCGAACACTGAAGCTTTCTTT	CASRQRTASANTEAFF
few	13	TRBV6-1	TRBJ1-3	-	TGTGCCAGCACGTGGCAATATGGAAACACCATATATTTT	CASTWQYGNTIYF
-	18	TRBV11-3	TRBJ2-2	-	TGTGCCAGCAGCTTAGATGGGTTGCGGTCTTCTCTCACCGGGGAGCTGTTTTTT	CASSLDGLRSSLTGELFF
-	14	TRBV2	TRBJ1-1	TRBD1	TGTGCCAGCATCCGTTCCGGGACAGGGCTTGAAGCTTTCTTT	CASIRSGTGLEAFF
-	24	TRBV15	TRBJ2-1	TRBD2	TGTGCCACCAGCAGATTGGGGGGTCTCGTCCAGGGACTAGCGGGAGCGATCTCCTACAATGAGCAGTTCTTC	CATSRLGGLVQGLAGAISYNEQFF
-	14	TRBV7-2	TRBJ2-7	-	TGTGCCAGCAGCCTAGACCCTCGGGGTGCCGAGCAGTACTTC	CASSLDPRGAEQYF